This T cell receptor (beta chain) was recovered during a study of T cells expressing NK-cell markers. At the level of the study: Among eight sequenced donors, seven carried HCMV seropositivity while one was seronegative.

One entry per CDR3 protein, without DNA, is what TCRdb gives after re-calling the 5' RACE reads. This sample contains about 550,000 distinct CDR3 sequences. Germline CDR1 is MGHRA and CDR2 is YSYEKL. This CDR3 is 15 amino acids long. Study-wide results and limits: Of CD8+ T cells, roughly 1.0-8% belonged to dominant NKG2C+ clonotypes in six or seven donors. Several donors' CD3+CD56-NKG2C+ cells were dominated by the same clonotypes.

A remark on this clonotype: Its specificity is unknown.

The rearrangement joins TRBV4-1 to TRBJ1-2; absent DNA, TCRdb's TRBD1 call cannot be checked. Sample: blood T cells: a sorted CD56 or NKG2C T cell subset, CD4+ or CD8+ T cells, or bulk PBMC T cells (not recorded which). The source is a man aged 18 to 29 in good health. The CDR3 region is CASSQSGGRPYGYTF.